The next 26 T cell receptor beta chains were all read from a single sample in a study of blood T cell repertoires in COVID-19. Method: immunoSEQ multiplex PCR; TCRdb's copy keeps in-frame clones and lacks some. The data show 250,000 to 300,000 clones, with around 89% seen just once and around 5.8% held by the top ten. The specimen was peripheral blood. These receptors came from a woman in her 50s with COVID-19, enrolled during active disease.

The CDR3 coding sequence is TGTGCCACCAGTGATACTAGCGGAAAGAACACCGGGGAGCTGTTTTTT. Translation: CATSDTSGKNTGELFF. The chain links TRBV24-1 to TRBJ2-2; 8 bases are shared with TRBD2. This CDR3 spans 16 amino acids. Losses at the gene ends were 3 bases for V and 1 base for J; bases not matched to a gene: 3. CDR1 KGHDR and CDR2 SFDVKD come from the germline V gene.

CDR3 sequence reads: CASSAVDRGNTEAFF. CDR3 DNA sequence: TGTGCCAGTAGTGCGGTGGACAGGGGGAACACTGAAGCTTTCTTT. The chain is built from TRBV19 and TRBJ1-1; 9 bases match TRBD1. CDR3 length equals 15 residues. V dropped 5 bases and J dropped 1; count of bases not matched to a gene: 5. CDR1 is LNHDA, CDR2 SQIVND, per germline (reference sequence).

The chain is built from TRBV30 and TRBJ1-5; D uncertain. CDR3 length: 16 residues. V gave up 1 base and J gave up 0 bases, with 13 bases separating them. The germline V gene has CDR1 GTSNPN and CDR2 SVGIG (reference sequence). CDR3: CAWSAGDPYSNQPQHF. The CDR3 bases are TGTGCCTGGAGTGCGGGAGATCCCTATAGCAATCAGCCCCAGCATTTT.

This chain joins TRBV7-6 and TRBJ2-1, with TRBD2 matching over 9 bases. There are 16 residues in the CDR3. V gave up 1 base and J gave up 6 bases; unmatched junction bases: 7. Germline V lookup: CDR1 SGHVS, CDR2 FNYEAQ. The CDR3 DNA reads as TGTGCCAGCAGCTTAGTAGCGGGAGTAGGCTCCAATGAGCAGTTCTTC. Translating it yields CASSLVAGVGSNEQFF.

The V gene is TRBV6-5, the J gene TRBJ2-1, with 9 bases fitting TRBD2. This CDR3 region has 15 residues. CDR1 is MNHEY, CDR2 SVGAGI, per germline. The trim removed 3 bases at V and 4 bases at J, leaving 4 bases unmatched. CDR3 in amino acids: CASSYASGKYNEQFF. The CDR3 coding sequence is TGTGCCAGCAGTTATGCTAGCGGGAAGTACAATGAGCAGTTCTTC.

For this clone: The sample carries other DNA sequences with the same CDR3. V usage is TRBV30 and J usage is TRBJ1-1; TRBD1 is a possible D gene (5 bases). The CDR3 extends over 13 amino acids. Germline V CDR1 and CDR2: GTSNPN, SVGIG (reference sequence). Trimming stripped 0 bases from V and 4 bases from J, with 9 bases between. The CDR3, as DNA: TGTGCCTGGAGTGTAAGGAGGGGCACTGAAGCTTTCTTT. This gives the protein CAWSVRRGTEAFF.

The V gene is TRBV19, the J gene TRBJ2-3, with 7 bases identical to TRBD1. V lost 4 bases to trimming and J lost 4 bases; unmatched junction nucleotides: 8. CDR1 LNHDA and CDR2 SQIVND come from the germline V gene (reference sequence). There are 15 residues in the CDR3. CDR3 DNA sequence: TGTGCCAGTAGTAATGGGGACAGTAAAGCAGATACGCAGTATTTT. Translated: CASSNGDSKADTQYF.

The V and J genes are TRBV18 and TRBJ2-1; 7 nucleotides line up with TRBD2. Germline CDR1 and CDR2: KGHSH and LQKENI. This CDR3 has 15 residues. Trimming at V came to 2 bases and at J to 5 bases, leaving 6 bases not matched to a gene. For the CDR3, the DNA is TGTGCCAGCTCACCAGGCGGGAGTCTCAACAATGAGCAGTTCTTC. This codes for CASSPGGSLNNEQFF.

The chain carries TRBV10-3 and TRBJ2-5, with 7 bases identical to TRBD2. This CDR3 has 13 amino acids. J was trimmed by 1 base and V by 7 bases; bases with no gene match: 3. CDR1 and CDR2 from the germline V gene are ENHRY and SYGVKD. The DNA of the CDR3 is TGTGCCATCATGAGCGGGGCCCAAGAGACCCAGTACTTC. Residues: CAIMSGAQETQYF.

V and J are TRBV7-2 and TRBJ1-2, with 7 bases that match TRBD1. Germline loops: CDR1 SGHTA, CDR2 FQGNSA. CDR3 length equals 14 residues. The trim removed 1 base at V and 5 bases at J, leaving 4 bases unmatched. This chain's CDR3 is CASSLDRQGYGYTF. The CDR3 coding sequence is TGTGCCAGCAGCTTAGACCGACAGGGATATGGCTACACCTTC.

The gene calls are TRBV3-1 (or the pseudogene TRBV3-2) and TRBJ1-2; weak D call: TRBD1 (5 bases). This CDR3 has 13 residues. Germline CDR1 LGHDT, CDR2 YNNKEL (reference sequence). Trimming removed 1 base from V and 7 bases from J, with 10 bases in between. DNA for the CDR3: TGTGCCAGCAGCCAAGGGCGGGGGGGTGGCTACACCTTC. Protein: CASSQGRGGGYTF.

This clone occurred once. The J gene is TRBJ1-2, the V gene TRBV5-5; 8 nucleotides line up with TRBD1. There are 15 residues in the CDR3. CDR1 and CDR2 from the germline V gene are SGHKS and YYEKEE (reference sequence). The V gene end was trimmed by 4 bases and the J gene end by 1 base; junction bases not matched to a gene: 6. The CDR3 protein is CASSAGTGRNYGYTF. The DNA of the CDR3 is TGTGCCAGCAGCGCCGGGACAGGCCGTAACTATGGCTACACCTTC.

This rearrangement joins TRBV11-2 to TRBJ2-3; 7 bases fit TRBD2. Germline V lookup: CDR1 SGHAT, CDR2 FQNNGV. CDR3 size: 18 residues. Unmatched junction bases numbered 10, after V lost 1 base and J lost 0 bases. The CDR3 is CASSLVPSSGSSTDTQYF. The CDR3 DNA reads TGTGCCAGCAGCTTAGTCCCTTCTAGCGGCTCTAGCACAGATACGCAGTATTTT.

The V call is TRBV6-2 or TRBV6-3, the J call TRBJ2-2, with 7 bases identical to TRBD1. V was clipped by 5 bases and J by 3 bases; unmatched bases: 6. The V gene's germline CDR1 is MNHEY and CDR2 SVGEGT. CDR3 length: 15 residues. The CDR3 is CASSPLDRDTGELFF. The CDR3 DNA reads TGTGCCAGCAGTCCACTCGACAGGGACACCGGGGAGCTGTTTTTT.

The chain has TRBV7-9 and TRBJ1-1; 9 bases are shared with TRBD1. The germline gives CDR1 SEHNR, CDR2 FQNEAQ (reference sequence). The CDR3 runs 15 residues. The junction had 11 bases not matched to a gene; V was cut back by 2 bases and J by 10 bases. The CDR3 coding sequence is TGTGCCAGCAGCTTATTGGGACAGGGCTCTTCGGTAGCTTTCTTT. Its translation: CASSLLGQGSSVAFF.

The chain employs TRBV27 and TRBJ1-5; 9 nucleotides match TRBD1. The CDR3 has 14 residues. V dropped 6 bases and J dropped 6; count of bases not matched to a gene: 6. Germline V gene sequence: CDR1 MNHEY, CDR2 SMNVEV (reference sequence). The CDR3 DNA follows: TGTGCCAGCAGCCTACAGGGGGCGGGTCAGCCCCAGCATTTT. It specifies CASSLQGAGQPQHF.

The rearrangement links TRBV27 to TRBJ2-1; tentatively, D is TRBD2 (5 bases). Trimming removed 7 bases from V and 0 bases from J, with 13 bases in between. The CDR3 consists of 15 residues. Germline-derived CDR1 and CDR2 are MNHEY and SMNVEV (reference sequence). CDR3 residues: CASTRGRASYNEQFF. The CDR3 nucleotides read TGTGCCAGCACCCGAGGGCGGGCCTCCTACAATGAGCAGTTCTTC.

The rearrangement joins TRBV19 to TRBJ2-1, with TRBD1 as a possible D gene (5 bases). The CDR3 is 14 amino acids. Germline V gene data show CDR1 as LNHDA and CDR2 as SQIVND (reference sequence). Trimming left V 8 bases short and J 8 bases short, with 19 bases between. CDR3 sequence (DNA): TGTGCCAGTTCTATGGGGTCAGGGTTCGATGAGCAGTTCTTC. The encoded protein is CASSMGSGFDEQFF.

The chain carries TRBV19 and TRBJ2-7, with 11 bases aligning to TRBD2. The germline gives CDR1 LNHDA, CDR2 SQIVND (reference sequence). The CDR3 sequence is 17 residues long. Trimming at V came to 3 bases and at J to 7 bases, leaving 14 bases not matched to a gene. The CDR3 sequence is CASSILSSGRKLREQYF. CDR3 coding DNA: TGTGCCAGTAGTATCCTTTCTAGCGGGAGGAAACTACGGGAGCAGTACTTC.

V usage is TRBV7-9 and J usage is TRBJ2-3; no clear D. V lost 5 bases to trimming and J lost 0 bases, with 9 bases between them. The CDR3 has 14 residues. CDR1 is SEHNR, CDR2 FQNEAQ, per germline (reference sequence). CDR3 residues: CASSPKSSTDTQYF. Written as DNA, the CDR3 is TGTGCCAGCAGCCCCAAGAGTAGCACAGATACGCAGTATTTT. The full variable domain, in which reference TRBV7-9 and TRBJ2-3 provide the parts outside the CDR3, is DTGVSQNPRHKITKRGQNVTFRCDPISEHNRLYWYRQTLGQGPEFLTYFQNEAQLEKSRLLSDRFSAERPKGSFSTLEIQRTEQGDSAMYLCASSPKSSTDTQYFGPGTRLTVL.

The genes are TRBV19 and TRBJ1-1; no definite D call. The germline gives CDR1 LNHDA, CDR2 SQIVND (reference sequence). The CDR3 spans 16 residues. The germline V and J ends were trimmed by 1 base and 0 bases, with 12 bases remaining between them. The CDR3 spells CASSIGAGGMNTEAFF. CDR3 nucleotides: TGTGCCAGTAGTATAGGGGCAGGAGGAATGAACACTGAAGCTTTCTTT.

The chain combines TRBV29-1 with TRBJ2-1; D is undetermined. The length of the CDR3 is 13 residues. CDR1 is SQVTM and CDR2 is ANQGSEA in the germline V gene. Trimming took off 1 base at V and 7 bases at J, with 11 bases between the two ends. In DNA, the CDR3 is TGCAGCGTTGAAGTTTCTGGTCGGAATGAGCAGTTCTTC. As protein: CSVEVSGRNEQFF.

V gene TRBV27 combines with J gene TRBJ2-7, with 7 bases matching TRBD1. Germline V CDR1 and CDR2: MNHEY, SMNVEV (reference sequence). V lost 2 bases and J lost 5; bases outside the gene matches: 6. The CDR3 totals 14 residues. The CDR3 is CASSLKTGSHEQYF. CDR3 sequence (DNA): TGTGCCAGCAGTTTAAAGACAGGGAGCCACGAGCAGTACTTC.

In its sample, this clone was seen once. This chain connects TRBV21-1 to TRBJ2-7; TRBD1, the table's D call, lacks a check against the DNA. TRBV21-1 is flagged as a pseudogene. The CDR3 runs 15 residues. CDR3 protein: CASSKWDRGPYEQYF. The DNA for the CDR3 is TGTGCCAGCAGCAAATGGGACAGGGGTCCCTACGAGCAGTACTTC.

This chain connects TRBV7-9 to TRBJ2-5; 9 bases agree with TRBD1. Germline V gene sequence: CDR1 SEHNR, CDR2 FQNEAQ (reference sequence). V trimming: 0 bases; J trimming: 5 bases; junction bases outside the gene matches: 4. CDR3 length: 15 residues. The CDR3: CASSLAGTGMETQYF. The CDR3 DNA is TGTGCCAGCAGCTTAGCCGGGACAGGGATGGAGACCCAGTACTTC.

CDR3 in DNA: TGCGCCAGCAGCTACGAAGGGGGACAGGGAGGGAGAAATGAGCAGTTCTTC. Translated, it gives CASSYEGGQGGRNEQFF. V is TRBV5-1 and J is TRBJ2-1; 9 nucleotides agree with TRBD1. The germline V gene encodes CDR1 SGHRS and CDR2 YFSETQ. The CDR3 is made up of 17 amino acids. V shed 3 bases and J 7 bases; nucleotides not matched to a gene: 14. Complete variable domain (other parts from reference TRBV5-1 and TRBJ2-1): KAGVTQTPRYLIKTRGQQVTLSCSPISGHRSVSWYQQTPGQGLQFLFEYFSETQRNKGNFPGRFSGRQFSNSRSEMNVSTLELGDSALYLCASSYEGGQGGRNEQFFGPGTRLTVL.